This entry is about one T cell receptor (beta chain). CDR3 size: 14 residues. Trimming took 2 bases from V and 8 from J; bases not matched to a gene: 6. Germline V gives CDR1 SGHRS, CDR2 YFSETQ. These data originate in a study of blood T cell repertoires in COVID-19. Study-wide background: From T cells, B-cell-depleted T cells, or PBMCs came the material, which was cDNA or gDNA.

Per the authors' pipeline: Reference gene primers were amplified, and this amplification served to estimate nucleated cell counts. TCRdb keeps only in-frame clones here, not all; method: immunoSEQ multiplex PCR. Clone size and V and J calls were adopted from that table, with D and trimming inferred from the DNA. This table holds 280,000 or so clones, about 91% found once. Input material: peripheral blood. This TCR came from an older woman with acute or convalescent COVID-19. The chain recombines TRBV5-1 with TRBJ1-4; 7 nucleotides line up with TRBD1. Here the CDR3 DNA reads TGCGCCAGCAGCTTAACAGGGGTGGGGGAAAAACTGTTTTTT. It yields the protein CASSLTGVGEKLFF.